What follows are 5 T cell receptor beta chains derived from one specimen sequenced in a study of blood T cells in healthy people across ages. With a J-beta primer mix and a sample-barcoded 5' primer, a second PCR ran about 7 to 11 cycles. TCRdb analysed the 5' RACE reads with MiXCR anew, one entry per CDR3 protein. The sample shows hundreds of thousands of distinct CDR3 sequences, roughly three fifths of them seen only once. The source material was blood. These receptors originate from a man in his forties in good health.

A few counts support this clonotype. CDR3 sequence reads: CASRPGADMDNEQFF. The CDR3 DNA sequence: TGTGCCAGCAGGCCTGGGGCGGACATGGACAATGAGCAGTTCTTC. V usage is TRBV5-6 and J usage is TRBJ2-1; D possibly corresponds to TRBD1 (5 bases). Trimming removed 5 bases at V and 5 bases at J, with 17 bases between. CDR3 length: 15 residues. The germline CDR1 and CDR2 sequences are SGHDT and YYEEEE. The variable domain in full, with the rest retrieved from reference TRBV5-6 and TRBJ2-1, is DAGVTQSPTHLIKTRGQQVTLRCSPKSGHDTVSWYQQALGQGPQFIFQYYEEEERQRGNFPDRFSGHQFPNYSSELNVNALLLGDSALYLCASRPGADMDNEQFFGPGTRLTVL.

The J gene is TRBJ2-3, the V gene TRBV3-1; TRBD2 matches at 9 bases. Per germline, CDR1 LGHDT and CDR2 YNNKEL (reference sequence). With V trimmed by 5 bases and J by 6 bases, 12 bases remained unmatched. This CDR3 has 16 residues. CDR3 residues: CASSTRSSGAGDTQYF. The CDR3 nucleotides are TGTGCCAGCAGCACCCGGTCTAGCGGGGCTGGGGATACGCAGTATTTT.

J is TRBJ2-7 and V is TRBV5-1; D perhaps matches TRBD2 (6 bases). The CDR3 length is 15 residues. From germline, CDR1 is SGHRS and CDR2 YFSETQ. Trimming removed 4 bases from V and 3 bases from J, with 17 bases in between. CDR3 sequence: CASSAKEGSGYEQYF. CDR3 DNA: TGCGCCAGCAGCGCTAAGGAGGGGTCCGGCTACGAGCAGTACTTC.

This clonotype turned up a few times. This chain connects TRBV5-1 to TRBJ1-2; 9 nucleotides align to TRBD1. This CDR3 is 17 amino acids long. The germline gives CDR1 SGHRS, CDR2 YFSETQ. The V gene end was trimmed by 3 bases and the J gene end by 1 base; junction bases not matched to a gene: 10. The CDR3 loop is CASSSRDRDGINYGYTF. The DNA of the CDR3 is TGCGCCAGCAGCTCCCGGGACAGGGACGGTATTAACTATGGCTACACCTTC.

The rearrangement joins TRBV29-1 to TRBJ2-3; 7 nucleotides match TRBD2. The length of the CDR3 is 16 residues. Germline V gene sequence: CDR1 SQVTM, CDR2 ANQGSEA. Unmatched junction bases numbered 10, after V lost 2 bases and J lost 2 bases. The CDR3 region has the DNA TGCAGCGTTGAAAGTGCGGGGGTGAGAAACACAGATACGCAGTATTTT. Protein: CSVESAGVRNTDTQYF.